The T cell receptor (beta chain) described here comes from a study of blood T cell repertoires in COVID-19. Profiling relied on immunoSEQ multiplex PCR, and the TCRdb table lists in-frame clones only, not all of them. Of 70,000 to 90,000 clones in the sample, about 74% are singletons; the top ten hold approximately 2.4%. Sequenced input: peripheral blood. The origin of this receptor is a human donor with acute or convalescent COVID-19. The donor label of this sample is uncertain.

The CDR3 protein is CATRLASDNEQFF. The CDR3 DNA reads TGTGCCACCCGACTAGCGAGTGACAATGAGCAGTTCTTC. The rearrangement uses TRBV7-8 and TRBJ2-1; 8 bases map to TRBD2. J was trimmed by 5 bases and V by 10 bases; bases with no gene match: 7. Looked up from germline, CDR1 is SGHVS and CDR2 is FQNEAQ. The length of the CDR3 is 13 residues. The complete variable domain, with remaining parts taken from reference TRBV7-8 and TRBJ2-1, reads GAGVSQSPRYKVAKRGQDVALRCDPISGHVSLFWYQQALGQGPEFLTYFQNEAQLDKSGLPSDRFFAERPEGSVSTLKIQRTQQEDSAVYLCATRLASDNEQFFGPGTRLTVL.